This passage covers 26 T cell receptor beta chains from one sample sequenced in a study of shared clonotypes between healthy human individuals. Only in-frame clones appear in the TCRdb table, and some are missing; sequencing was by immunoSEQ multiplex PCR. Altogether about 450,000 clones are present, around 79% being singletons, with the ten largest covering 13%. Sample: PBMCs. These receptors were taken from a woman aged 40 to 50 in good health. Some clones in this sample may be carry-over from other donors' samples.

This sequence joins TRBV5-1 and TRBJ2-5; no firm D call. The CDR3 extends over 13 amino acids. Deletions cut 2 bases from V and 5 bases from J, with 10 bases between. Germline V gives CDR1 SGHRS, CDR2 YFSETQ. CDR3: CASSFKVGETQYF. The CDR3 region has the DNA TGCGCCAGCAGCTTTAAGGTTGGGGAGACCCAGTACTTC.

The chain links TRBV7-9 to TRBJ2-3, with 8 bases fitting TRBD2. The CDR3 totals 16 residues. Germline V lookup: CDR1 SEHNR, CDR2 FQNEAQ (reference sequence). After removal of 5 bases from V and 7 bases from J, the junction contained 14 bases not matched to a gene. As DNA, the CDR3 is TGTGCCAGCAGCCGAGATAGCGGGAAGCATGGATATACGCAGTATTTT. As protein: CASSRDSGKHGYTQYF. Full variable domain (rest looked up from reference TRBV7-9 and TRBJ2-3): DTGVSQNPRHKITKRGQNVTFRCDPISEHNRLYWYRQTLGQGPEFLTYFQNEAQLEKSRLLSDRFSAERPKGSFSTLEIQRTEQGDSAMYLCASSRDSGKHGYTQYFGPGTRLTVL.

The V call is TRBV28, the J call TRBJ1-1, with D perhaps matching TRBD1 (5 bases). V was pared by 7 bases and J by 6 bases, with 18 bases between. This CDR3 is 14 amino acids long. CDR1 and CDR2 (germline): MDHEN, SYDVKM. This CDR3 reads CASTFRQGRAEAFF. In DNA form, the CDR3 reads TGTGCCAGCACCTTTCGCCAGGGACGGGCTGAAGCTTTCTTT.

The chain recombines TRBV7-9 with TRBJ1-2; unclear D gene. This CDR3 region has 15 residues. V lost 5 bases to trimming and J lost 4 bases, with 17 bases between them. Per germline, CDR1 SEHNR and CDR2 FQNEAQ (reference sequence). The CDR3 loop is CASSLTAAGSYGYTF. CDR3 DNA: TGTGCCAGCAGCCTCACAGCAGCCGGATCCTATGGCTACACCTTC.

CDR3 nucleotide sequence: TGTGCCAGCAGCTTAGGGACCCTCGAGCAGTACTTC. Encoded protein: CASSLGTLEQYF. The chain uses TRBV11-1 and TRBJ2-7; D is unclear. The CDR3 is 12 residues long. V lost 1 base, J lost 6 bases, and 7 bases lay in between. Germline V gene lookup returns CDR1 SGHAT and CDR2 FQDESV (reference sequence). The whole variable domain, filled in from reference TRBV11-1 and TRBJ2-7, reads EAEVAQSPRYKITEKSQAVAFWCDPISGHATLYWYRQILGQGPELLVQFQDESVVDDSQLPKDRFSAERLKGVDSTLKIQPAELGDSAMYLCASSLGTLEQYFGPGTRLTVT.

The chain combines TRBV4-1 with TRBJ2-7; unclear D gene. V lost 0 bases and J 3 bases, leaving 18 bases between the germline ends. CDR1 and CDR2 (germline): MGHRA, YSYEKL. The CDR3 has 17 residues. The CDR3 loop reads CASSQDLDRLGLYEQYF. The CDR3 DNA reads TGCGCCAGCAGCCAAGATCTAGACCGGTTGGGCCTCTACGAGCAGTACTTC.

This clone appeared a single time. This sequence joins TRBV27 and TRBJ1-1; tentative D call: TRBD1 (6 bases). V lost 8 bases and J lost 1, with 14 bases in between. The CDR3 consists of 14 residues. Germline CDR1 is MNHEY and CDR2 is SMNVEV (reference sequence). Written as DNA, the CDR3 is TGTGCCAGCTACGAGGGGGGAAAGAACACTGAAGCTTTCTTT. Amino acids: CASYEGGKNTEAFF.

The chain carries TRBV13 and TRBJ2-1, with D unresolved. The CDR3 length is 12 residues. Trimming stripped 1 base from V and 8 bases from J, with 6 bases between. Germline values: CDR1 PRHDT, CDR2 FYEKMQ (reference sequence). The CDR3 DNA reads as TGTGCCAGCAGCTTAGATAGGGATGAGCAGTTCTTC. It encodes CASSLDRDEQFF. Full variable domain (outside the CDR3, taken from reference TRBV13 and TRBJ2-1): AAGVIQSPRHLIKEKRETATLKCYPIPRHDTVYWYQQGPGQDPQFLISFYEKMQSDKGSIPDRFSAQQFSDYHSELNMSSLELGDSALYFCASSLDRDEQFFGPGTRLTVL.

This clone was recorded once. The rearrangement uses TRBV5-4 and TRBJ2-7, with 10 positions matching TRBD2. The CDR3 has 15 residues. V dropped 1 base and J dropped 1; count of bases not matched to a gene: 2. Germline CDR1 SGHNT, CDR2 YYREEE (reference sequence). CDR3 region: CASSLRTSGSYEQYF. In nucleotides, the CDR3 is TGTGCCAGCAGCTTGAGGACTAGCGGATCCTACGAGCAGTACTTC.

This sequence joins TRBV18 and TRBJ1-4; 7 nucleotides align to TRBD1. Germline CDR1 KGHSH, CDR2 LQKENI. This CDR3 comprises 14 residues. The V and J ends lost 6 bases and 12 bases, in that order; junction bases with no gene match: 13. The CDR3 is CASSGDSGSPELFF. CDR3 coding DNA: TGTGCCAGCTCCGGGGACAGCGGGTCCCCAGAACTGTTTTTT.

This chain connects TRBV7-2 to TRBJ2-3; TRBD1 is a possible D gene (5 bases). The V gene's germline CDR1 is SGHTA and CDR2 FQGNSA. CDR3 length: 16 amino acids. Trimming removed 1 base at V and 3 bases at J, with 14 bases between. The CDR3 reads CASSLVGQPATDTQYF. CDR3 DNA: TGTGCCAGCAGCTTAGTTGGACAACCGGCGACAGATACGCAGTATTTT.

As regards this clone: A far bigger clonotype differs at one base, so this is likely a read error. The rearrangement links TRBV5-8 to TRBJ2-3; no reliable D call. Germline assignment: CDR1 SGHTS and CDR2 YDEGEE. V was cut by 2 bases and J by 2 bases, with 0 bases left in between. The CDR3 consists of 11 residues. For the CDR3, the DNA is TGTGCCAGCAGCTTCACAGATACGCAGTATTTT. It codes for CASSFTDTQYF.

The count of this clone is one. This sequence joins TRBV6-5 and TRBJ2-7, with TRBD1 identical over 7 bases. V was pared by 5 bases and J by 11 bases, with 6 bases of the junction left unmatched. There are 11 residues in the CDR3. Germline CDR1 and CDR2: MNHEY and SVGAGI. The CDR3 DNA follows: TGTGCCAGCAGTCGACAGGGAACGGAGTACTTC. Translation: CASSRQGTEYF.

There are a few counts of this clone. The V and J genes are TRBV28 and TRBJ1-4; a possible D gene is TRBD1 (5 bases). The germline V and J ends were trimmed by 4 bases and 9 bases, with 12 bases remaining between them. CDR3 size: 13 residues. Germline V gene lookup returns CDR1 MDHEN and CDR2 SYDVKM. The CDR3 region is CASSSPDRKKLFF. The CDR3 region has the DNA TGTGCCAGCAGTTCACCTGACAGAAAAAAACTGTTTTTT.

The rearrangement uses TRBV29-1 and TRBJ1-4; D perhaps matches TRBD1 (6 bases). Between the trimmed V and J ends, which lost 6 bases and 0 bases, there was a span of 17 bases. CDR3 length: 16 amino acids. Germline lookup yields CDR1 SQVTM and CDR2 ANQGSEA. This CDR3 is CSVSTGSSSTNEKLFF. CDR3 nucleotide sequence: TGCAGCGTATCGACAGGATCCTCCTCAACTAATGAAAAACTGTTTTTT.

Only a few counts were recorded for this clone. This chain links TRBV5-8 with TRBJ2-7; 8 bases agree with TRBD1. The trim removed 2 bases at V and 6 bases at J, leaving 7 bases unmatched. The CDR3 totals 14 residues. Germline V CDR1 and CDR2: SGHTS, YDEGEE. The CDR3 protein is CASSFQGALFEQYF. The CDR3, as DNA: TGTGCCAGCAGCTTCCAGGGGGCGTTATTCGAGCAGTACTTC.

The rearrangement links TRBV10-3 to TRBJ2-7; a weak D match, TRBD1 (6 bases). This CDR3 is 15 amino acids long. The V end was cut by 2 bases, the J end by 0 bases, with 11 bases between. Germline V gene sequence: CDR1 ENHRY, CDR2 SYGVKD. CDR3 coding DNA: TGTGCCATCAGTGAGACCAGGGGCGCCTCCTACGAGCAGTACTTC. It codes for CAISETRGASYEQYF.

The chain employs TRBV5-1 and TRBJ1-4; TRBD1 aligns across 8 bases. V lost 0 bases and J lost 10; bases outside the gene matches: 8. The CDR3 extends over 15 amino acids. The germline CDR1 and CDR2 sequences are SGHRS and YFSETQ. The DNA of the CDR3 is TGCGCCAGCAGCTTGGACCCCGGGACAGGAGGAAAACTGTTTTTT. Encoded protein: CASSLDPGTGGKLFF.

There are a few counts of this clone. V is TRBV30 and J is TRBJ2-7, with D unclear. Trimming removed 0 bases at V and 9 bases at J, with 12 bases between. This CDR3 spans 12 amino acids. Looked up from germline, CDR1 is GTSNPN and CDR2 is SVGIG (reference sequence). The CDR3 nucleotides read TGTGCCTGGAGTGTATTCTCCTCATTGCAGTACTTC. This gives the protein CAWSVFSSLQYF.

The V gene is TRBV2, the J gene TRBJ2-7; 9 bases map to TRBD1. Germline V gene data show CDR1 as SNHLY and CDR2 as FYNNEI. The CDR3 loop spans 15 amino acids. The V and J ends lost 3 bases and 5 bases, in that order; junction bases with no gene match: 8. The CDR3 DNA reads TGTGCCAGCAGTGATTGGTGGGGACAGGGCCACGAGCAGTACTTC. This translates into CASSDWWGQGHEQYF.

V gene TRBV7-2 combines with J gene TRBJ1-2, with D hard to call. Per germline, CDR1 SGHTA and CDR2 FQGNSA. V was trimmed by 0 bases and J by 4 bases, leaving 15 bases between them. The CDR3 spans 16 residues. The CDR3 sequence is CASSLAPGESGYGYTF. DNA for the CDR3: TGTGCCAGCAGCTTAGCTCCTGGGGAGAGCGGCTATGGCTACACCTTC.

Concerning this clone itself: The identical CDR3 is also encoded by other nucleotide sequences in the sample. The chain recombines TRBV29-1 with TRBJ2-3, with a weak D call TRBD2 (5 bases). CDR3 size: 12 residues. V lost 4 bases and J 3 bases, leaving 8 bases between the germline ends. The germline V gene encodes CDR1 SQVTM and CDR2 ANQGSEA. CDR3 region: CSVVASTDTQYF. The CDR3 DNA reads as TGCAGCGTTGTAGCGAGTACAGATACGCAGTATTTT.

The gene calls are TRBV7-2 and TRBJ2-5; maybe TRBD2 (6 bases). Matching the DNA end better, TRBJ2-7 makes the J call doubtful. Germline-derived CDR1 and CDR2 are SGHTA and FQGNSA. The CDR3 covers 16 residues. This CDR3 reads CASRPGGGRSHYEQYF. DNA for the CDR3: TGTGCCAGCAGACCCGGTGGAGGGAGGTCCCACTACGAGCAGTACTTC.

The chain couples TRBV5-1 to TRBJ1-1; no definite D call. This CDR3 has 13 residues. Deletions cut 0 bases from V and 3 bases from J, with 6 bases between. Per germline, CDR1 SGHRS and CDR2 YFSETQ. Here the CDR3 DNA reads TGCGCCAGCAGCTTGGCGTCCGACACTGAAGCTTTCTTT. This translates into CASSLASDTEAFF. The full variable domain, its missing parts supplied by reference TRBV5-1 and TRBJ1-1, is KAGVTQTPRYLIKTRGQQVTLSCSPISGHRSVSWYQQTPGQGLQFLFEYFSETQRNKGNFPGRFSGRQFSNSRSEMNVSTLELGDSALYLCASSLASDTEAFFGQGTRLTVV.

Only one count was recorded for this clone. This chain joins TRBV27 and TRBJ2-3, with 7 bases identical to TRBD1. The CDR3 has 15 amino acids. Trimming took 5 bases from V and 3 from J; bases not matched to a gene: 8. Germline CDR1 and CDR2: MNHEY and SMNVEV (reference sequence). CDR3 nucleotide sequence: TGTGCCAGCAGTCGGAAGGGACAGTTAACAGATACGCAGTATTTT. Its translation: CASSRKGQLTDTQYF.

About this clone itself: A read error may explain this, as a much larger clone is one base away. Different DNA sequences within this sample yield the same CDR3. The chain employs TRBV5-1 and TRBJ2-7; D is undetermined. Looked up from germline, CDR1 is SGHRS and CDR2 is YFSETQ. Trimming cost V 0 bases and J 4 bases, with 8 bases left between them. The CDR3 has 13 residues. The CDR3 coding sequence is TGCGCCAGCAGCTTGGGGCTCCCGTACGAGCAGTACTTC. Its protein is CASSLGLPYEQYF.